The clone carrying this T cell receptor beta chain showed up just a few times. These data come from a study of blood T cell repertoires in COVID-19. Overall study context: T cells, B-cell-depleted T cells, or PBMCs supplied cDNA or gDNA.

Under the authors' procedure: Counts of nucleated cells, estimated from reference gene primer amplification, were obtained. TCRdb keeps only in-frame clones here, not all; method: immunoSEQ multiplex PCR. V and J calls and clone size are as listed in that table; D and trimming were resolved from the DNA. In the table there are 120,000 to 150,000 clones, roughly four fifths of which are singletons. Germline-derived CDR1 and CDR2 are SGHKS and YYEKEE (reference sequence). The trim removed 3 bases at V and 0 bases at J, leaving 10 bases unmatched. The CDR3 contains 19 residues. The chain uses TRBV5-5 and TRBJ1-6; 9 positions match TRBD1. This sequence originates from a human donor with acute or convalescent COVID-19. The donor label of this sample is uncertain. Sequenced sample: peripheral blood. CDR3 in DNA: TGTGCCAGCAGCTCTTACAGGGGGCCCTCTGGCTCCTATAATTCACCCCTCCACTTT. It is translated as CASSSYRGPSGSYNSPLHF.